The clone carrying this TCR beta chain was counted between two and nine times. The antigen is undetermined. This record belongs to a study of OX40 agonist ivuxolimab in advanced cancers. The wider study: The dose of intravenous ivuxolimab that patients received every 2 weeks ranged from 0.01 to 10 mg/kg. Patients with hepatocellular carcinoma, melanoma, renal cell or head and neck cancer made up the dose-escalation patients. General study findings and limits: Compared with CD4+, CD8+ T cells on average had more expanded clones. At 0.1 to 3.0 mg/kg, CD4+ and CD8+ blood T cells expanded clonally by week 6.

Libraries were prepared by immunoSEQ multiplex PCR; TCRdb keeps only in-frame clonotypes and omits some of them. The repertoire consists of tens of thousands of clones, with approximately 84% occurring once and the leading ten covering around 0.44%. Germline assignment: CDR1 MDHEN and CDR2 SYDVKM. V was pared by 6 bases and J by 1 base, with 6 bases of the junction left unmatched. The CDR3 covers 15 residues. The rearrangement links TRBV28 to TRBJ1-5; 7 bases map to TRBD1. The input for sequencing was CD4+ or CD8+ T cells sorted from blood, taken in a trial of the OX40 agonist ivuxolimab. The origin of this receptor is an adult with an advanced solid tumor such as melanoma, head and neck, liver or kidney cancer. The CDR3 region has the DNA TGTGCCAGCAGACAGGGGATAACGAGCAATCAGCCCCAGCATTTT. Translation: CASRQGITSNQPQHF.